This T cell receptor beta chain was obtained from a study of Ad26.COV2.S vaccination and SARS-CoV-2 variants. V was cut by 6 bases and J by 7 bases, with 10 bases left in between. The CDR3 runs to 11 residues. Germline CDR1 reads MNHEY; CDR2 reads SVGEGT. Treatment given: roughly 20 received Ad26.COV2.S at low or high dose, single or two shots; several received placebo; per-sample allocation not given. Collection of the samples took place on day 63 after the first injection of vaccine or placebo. Assay used: immunoSEQ multiplex PCR; TCRdb lists only in-frame clones, some missing. The sample has about 350,000 clones, approximately 90% seen once.

The V call is TRBV6-2 or TRBV6-3, the J call TRBJ2-7; D remains unclear. This clonotype originated in a person aged 18-65 years who received the Ad26.COV2.S COVID-19 vaccine or a placebo. Sequencing was performed on peripheral blood, taken in a trial of Ad26.COV2.S vaccine versus placebo. This CDR3 reads CASSLSGEQYF. Written as DNA, the CDR3 is TGTGCCAGCAGCCTAAGTGGAGAGCAGTACTTC.